Given below is one T cell receptor beta chain in context. The sample is drawn from a study of blood T cell repertoires in COVID-19. Germline V lookup: CDR1 SGHRS, CDR2 YFSETQ. V was pared by 0 bases and J by 7 bases, with 11 bases of the junction left unmatched. The CDR3 is 17 residues long. Assignment of participants to cohorts was predicated upon participant-reported clinical history. Sequencing was performed with immunoSEQ multiplex PCR; in TCRdb, only in-frame clones are kept and a portion is missing. The sample has over 200,000 clones, around nine tenths seen once. The sequence was collected from a man in his thirties or forties who had recovered from COVID-19. The chain uses TRBV5-1 and TRBJ1-4; TRBD1 matches 8 bases. The sequenced sample consisted of PBMCs or T cells enriched from blood (not recorded which). CDR3 sequence: CASSLGAGTGFGEKLFF. Here the CDR3 DNA reads TGCGCCAGCAGCTTGGGCGCCGGGACAGGATTTGGTGAAAAACTGTTTTTT.